This T cell receptor (beta chain) was recovered during a study of blood T cells in healthy people across ages. This CDR3 is built from 18 residues. V gave up 0 bases and J gave up 5 bases; unmatched junction bases: 10. The V gene's germline CDR1 is LGHDT and CDR2 YNNKEL (reference sequence). This clonotype was counted a few times. Alongside a J-beta primer mix, a sample-barcoded 5' primer served in a second PCR lasting about 6 to 11 cycles. MiXCR, applied by TCRdb to the 5' RACE reads, yields one record per CDR3 protein. The sample contains some 760,000 distinct CDR3 sequences, 25% of which appear only once. These data were also filed under a second study, of T cells of mothers and their children.

The V call is TRBV3-1, the J call TRBJ2-5; 12 positions match TRBD2. The clonotype originates from a boy between 10 and 17 years old in good health. Sequencing input: blood. CDR3 sequence: CASSQDKLAGGVIETQYF. The CDR3 coding sequence is TGTGCCAGCAGCCAAGATAAACTAGCGGGAGGTGTTATTGAGACCCAGTACTTC.